This TCR beta chain was obtained from a study of monozygotic twins with inflammatory bowel disease. Study findings and constraints: With others, IBD patients shared fewer clonotypes than healthy twins did, especially with disease activity. Inverse Simpson values showed less TCRbeta diversity in IBD patients than in their healthy co-twins.

In the case of this clonotype: Its antigen remains unidentified.

The V gene's germline CDR1 is SQVTM and CDR2 ANQGSEA. This CDR3 is built from 16 residues. Following a re-call of the 5' RACE reads, TCRdb has one entry per CDR3 protein and lacks DNA. The repertoire shows roughly 200,000 distinct CDR3 sequences; the top ten hold under 8.5%. The material sequenced was blood. The J gene is TRBJ1-1, the V gene TRBV29-1; TCRdb's D gene call, TRBD1, goes unchecked for lack of DNA. This TCR came from a human donor with ulcerative colitis or Crohn's disease, or a healthy co-twin of an affected twin (not recorded which). The chain's CDR3 is CSVEEWGDVTNTEAFF.